The rows below give T cell receptor beta chains drawn from one sample of a study of blood T cell repertoires in COVID-19. Using immunoSEQ multiplex PCR, the repertoire was profiled, and TCRdb retains in-frame clones only, with some absent. The sample shows about 110,000 clones, under 90% of them seen only once. The sequencing input was peripheral blood. Receptor source: a woman in her sixties or seventies with acute or convalescent COVID-19. Each CDR3 is given with its conserved first and last residue. The D gene is left open where the match is weak. Size tells how often a clone was seen (once, few, many) or the class of an expanded clone, and some rows leave it out.

CDR3 DNA: TGTGCCAGCAGCCACGAGCGCGGGACGGACTATAGCAATCAGCCCCAGCATTTT; CDR3 protein: CASSHERGTDYSNQPQHF; V gene: TRBV4-2; CDR3 length: 18; clone size: few; D gene: -; J gene: TRBJ1-5
CDR3 DNA: TGTGCCAGCAGCCAAGAACGAGAAGGGGGCTACACCGGGGAGCTGTTTTTT; CDR3 protein: CASSQEREGGYTGELFF; V gene: TRBV3-1/TRBV3-2; CDR3 length: 17; clone size: -; D gene: TRBD1; J gene: TRBJ2-2
CDR3 DNA: TGTGCAAGTCGCTCCCGGGTCAGGCGGGCCGGGGGGCCTCAAGAGACCCAGTACTTC; CDR3 protein: CASRSRVRRAGGPQETQYF; V gene: TRBV12-2; CDR3 length: 19; clone size: -; D gene: -; J gene: TRBJ2-5
CDR3 DNA: TGTGCCAGCAGCTTAGACCAGGGGACTGAAGCTTTCTTT; CDR3 protein: CASSLDQGTEAFF; V gene: TRBV11-2; CDR3 length: 13; clone size: -; D gene: -; J gene: TRBJ1-1
CDR3 DNA: TGTGCCAGCAGCATCCGCGATGAGCAGTTCTTC; CDR3 protein: CASSIRDEQFF; V gene: TRBV7-9; CDR3 length: 11; clone size: once; D gene: -; J gene: TRBJ2-1
CDR3 DNA: TGCGCCAGCAGCTCCGGGACAGGGGGCACCGAGCAGTACTTC; CDR3 protein: CASSSGTGGTEQYF; V gene: TRBV5-1; CDR3 length: 14; clone size: -; D gene: TRBD1; J gene: TRBJ2-7
CDR3 DNA: TGTGCCAGCAGCATCTCCGGGACAACTGGAAACACCATATATTTT; CDR3 protein: CASSISGTTGNTIYF; V gene: TRBV9; CDR3 length: 15; clone size: -; D gene: -; J gene: TRBJ1-3
CDR3 DNA: TGTGCCAGCAGCTTAGAGGCTAGCGGGGTGACAGATACGCAGTATTTT; CDR3 protein: CASSLEASGVTDTQYF; V gene: TRBV7-9; CDR3 length: 16; clone size: -; D gene: TRBD2; J gene: TRBJ2-3
CDR3 DNA: TGCAGCGCCGGGACAGGGGGTGGCAATCAGCCCCAGCATTTT; CDR3 protein: CSAGTGGGNQPQHF; V gene: TRBV29-1; CDR3 length: 14; clone size: -; D gene: TRBD1; J gene: TRBJ1-5
CDR3 DNA: TGCACCAGCAGCCAGGTCGCCGGGGTCCCCTCCGGCGAAGATACGCAGTATTTT; CDR3 protein: CTSSQVAGVPSGEDTQYF; V gene: TRBV1; CDR3 length: 18; clone size: once; D gene: -; J gene: TRBJ2-3
CDR3 DNA: TGTGCCAGCAGCCCCAGACTAGCGGGAGTGGTTCAAGAGACCCAGTACTTC; CDR3 protein: CASSPRLAGVVQETQYF; V gene: TRBV11-2; CDR3 length: 17; clone size: -; D gene: TRBD2; J gene: TRBJ2-5
CDR3 DNA: TGTGCCAGCAGTCCCGGAATGAGACCTGGGGCAGGTGGGGCCAACGTCCTGACTTTC; CDR3 protein: CASSPGMRPGAGGANVLTF; V gene: TRBV11-2; CDR3 length: 19; clone size: -; D gene: -; J gene: TRBJ2-6
CDR3 DNA: TGTGCCAGCAGCCCCCGGGGGGCGGGAGGGGGAGAGACCCAGTACTTC; CDR3 protein: CASSPRGAGGGETQYF; V gene: TRBV11-2; CDR3 length: 16; clone size: -; D gene: TRBD2; J gene: TRBJ2-5
CDR3 DNA: TGTGCCAGCAGCGTAGCTATTGAGGGTCAACGGTACTTC; CDR3 protein: CASSVAIEGQRYF; V gene: TRBV9; CDR3 length: 13; clone size: few; D gene: -; J gene: TRBJ2-7
CDR3 DNA: TGTGCCAGCAGTCCTCCGGGATTGGACACTGAAGCTTTCTTT; CDR3 protein: CASSPPGLDTEAFF; V gene: TRBV27; CDR3 length: 14; clone size: -; D gene: -; J gene: TRBJ1-1
CDR3 DNA: TGTGCCAGCTCACCTACTACGGTGAACACTGAAGCTTTCTTT; CDR3 protein: CASSPTTVNTEAFF; V gene: TRBV18; CDR3 length: 14; clone size: few; D gene: -; J gene: TRBJ1-1
CDR3 DNA: TGTGCCAGCAGCTTAGCGGGAGAAGGCAATGAGCAGTTCTTC; CDR3 protein: CASSLAGEGNEQFF; V gene: TRBV7-8; CDR3 length: 14; clone size: -; D gene: -; J gene: TRBJ2-1
CDR3 DNA: TGCGCCAGCAGCTTGGTAGGCGGGACTACCTCGGCAGATACGCAGTATTTT; CDR3 protein: CASSLVGGTTSADTQYF; V gene: TRBV5-1; CDR3 length: 17; clone size: -; D gene: TRBD2; J gene: TRBJ2-3
CDR3 DNA: TGTGCCAGCAGCCAAGAAAATAGCGGGAGGACCTACGAGCAGTACTTC; CDR3 protein: CASSQENSGRTYEQYF; V gene: TRBV4-2; CDR3 length: 16; clone size: -; D gene: TRBD2; J gene: TRBJ2-7
CDR3 DNA: TGTGCCAGCTCACCAGGGCTAGCAGACTACGAGCAGTACTTC; CDR3 protein: CASSPGLADYEQYF; V gene: TRBV18; CDR3 length: 14; clone size: few; D gene: -; J gene: TRBJ2-7
CDR3 DNA: TGTGCCAGCAGCCCTAGACTAGCGGGAGGAACAGATACGCAGTATTTT; CDR3 protein: CASSPRLAGGTDTQYF; V gene: TRBV7-2; CDR3 length: 16; clone size: -; D gene: TRBD2; J gene: TRBJ2-3
CDR3 DNA: TGTGCCAGCAGAGCCCGAACTTCATCCGGGGGTGAGCAGTTCTTC; CDR3 protein: CASRARTSSGGEQFF; V gene: TRBV6-5; CDR3 length: 15; clone size: -; D gene: -; J gene: TRBJ2-1
CDR3 DNA: TGTGCCAGCAGCTTGTACGGGGGGGGCGAGCAGTACTTC; CDR3 protein: CASSLYGGGEQYF; V gene: TRBV5-4; CDR3 length: 13; clone size: -; D gene: TRBD2; J gene: TRBJ2-7